This T cell receptor beta chain was recorded in a study of blood T cell repertoires in COVID-19. Across the study: Material from acute and convalescent COVID-19 was sourced from the United States, Italy and Spain.

Trimming removed 8 bases at V and 0 bases at J, with 25 bases between. Germline CDR1 reads LNHDA; CDR2 reads SQIVND (reference sequence). The CDR3 contains 18 residues. Repertoires were generated with immunoSEQ multiplex PCR, while TCRdb's copy carries only in-frame clones and drops some. The sample carries about 140,000 clones, roughly 76% recorded once. The specimen was peripheral blood. This receptor was taken from a woman between 45 and 65 years old with active or convalescent COVID-19. The rearrangement uses TRBV19 and TRBJ1-1, with D unclear. CDR3 sequence (DNA): TGTGCCAGTTTTACCCGAGGAGCGATGAATGGATTGAACACTGAAGCTTTCTTT. It codes for CASFTRGAMNGLNTEAFF.